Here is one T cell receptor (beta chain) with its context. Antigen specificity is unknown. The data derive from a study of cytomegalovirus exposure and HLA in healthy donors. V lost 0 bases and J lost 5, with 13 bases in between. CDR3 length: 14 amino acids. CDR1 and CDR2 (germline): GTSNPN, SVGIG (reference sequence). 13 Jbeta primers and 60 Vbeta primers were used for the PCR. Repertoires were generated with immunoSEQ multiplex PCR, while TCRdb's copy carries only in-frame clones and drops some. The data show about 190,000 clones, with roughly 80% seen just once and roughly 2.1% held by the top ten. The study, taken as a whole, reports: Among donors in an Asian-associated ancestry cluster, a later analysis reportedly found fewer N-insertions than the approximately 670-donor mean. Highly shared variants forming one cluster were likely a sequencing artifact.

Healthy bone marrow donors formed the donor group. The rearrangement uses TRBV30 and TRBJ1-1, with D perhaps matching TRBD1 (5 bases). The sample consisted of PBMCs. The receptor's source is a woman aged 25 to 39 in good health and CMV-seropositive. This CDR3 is CAWSVGQWETEAFF. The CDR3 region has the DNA TGTGCCTGGAGTGTAGGACAATGGGAAACTGAAGCTTTCTTT.